What follows are 27 T cell receptor beta chains derived from one specimen sequenced in a study of identical twins (dated by TCRdb to the mid-2010s). The library was made by 5' RACE. The reads were generated on an Illumina HiSeq 2000. The raw public data were reprocessed by TCRdb itself: fastp quality trimming at Q25, MiXCR clonotype calling, in-frame beta chains only. Entries that share a CDR3 protein sequence are merged under the most common genes and DNA. The sample table holds roughly 260,000 distinct CDR3 sequences, of which 7.5% were seen once. Roughly 5% of the sample comes from the top ten. The sample was also reused in another study, on yellow fever vaccine responses in identical twins.

Sequencing used CD8+ T cells sorted from blood. These receptors originate from a woman aged 18-29 years in good health.

This clonotype has a count of ten or more. The chain uses TRBV9 and TRBJ2-7, with 9 bases lining up with TRBD1. V was pared by 4 bases and J by 2 bases, with 7 bases of the junction left unmatched. Germline CDR1 and CDR2: SGDLS and YYNGEE. The length of the CDR3 is 15 residues. The CDR3 spells CASSPTGTGTYEQYF. CDR3 nucleotides: TGTGCCAGCAGCCCCACCGGGACAGGGACCTACGAGCAGTACTTC.

The V gene is TRBV25-1, the J gene TRBJ2-7, with D hard to call. Germline V gene sequence: CDR1 MGHDK, CDR2 SYGVNS. Trimming removed 3 bases from V and 3 bases from J, with 6 bases in between. This CDR3 region has 12 residues. CDR3 in amino acids: CASSDQVYEQYF. DNA for the CDR3: TGTGCCAGCAGTGATCAGGTCTACGAGCAGTACTTC.

V and J are TRBV7-9 and TRBJ2-5, with D tentatively TRBD1 or TRBD2 (5 bases each). The CDR3 runs to 13 residues. With 4 bases removed from V and 1 base from J, the gap between germline ends came to 7 bases. CDR1 is SEHNR and CDR2 is FQNEAQ in the germline V gene (reference sequence). Here the CDR3 reads CASSSGTQETQYF. The CDR3, as DNA: TGTGCCAGCAGCTCAGGGACCCAAGAGACCCAGTACTTC.

The rearrangement uses TRBV20-1 and TRBJ2-5; the D gene could be TRBD1 or TRBD2 (5 bases each). CDR3 size: 16 residues. Trimming pared 8 bases from V and 5 bases from J, leaving 27 bases between. The germline V gene has CDR1 DFQATT and CDR2 SNEGSKA (reference sequence). CDR3 protein: CSTIPTSWGRGETQYF. The CDR3 DNA sequence: TGCAGTACTATCCCCACATCATGGGGGAGAGGGGAGACCCAGTACTTC.

The chain recombines TRBV9 with TRBJ2-3; 9 positions agree with TRBD2. The junction had 4 bases not matched to a gene; V was cut back by 0 bases and J by 2 bases. CDR3 length: 16 residues. Germline loops: CDR1 SGDLS, CDR2 YYNGEE. Here the CDR3 DNA reads TGTGCCAGCAGCGTAGTTGCGGGGGGGAACACAGATACGCAGTATTTT. This gives the protein CASSVVAGGNTDTQYF.

This clonotype was detected a few times. The rearrangement links TRBV7-8 to TRBJ2-5, with 7 bases lining up with TRBD1. Germline V CDR1 and CDR2: SGHVS, FQNEAQ. After removal of 3 bases from V and 5 bases from J, the junction contained 6 bases not matched to a gene. The CDR3 is 14 amino acids. Here the CDR3 DNA reads TGTGCCAGCAGCTTTACAGGGGATTTGGAGACCCAGTACTTC. Translation gives CASSFTGDLETQYF. The complete variable domain, with remaining parts taken from reference TRBV7-8 and TRBJ2-5, reads GAGVSQSPRYKVAKRGQDVALRCDPISGHVSLFWYQQALGQGPEFLTYFQNEAQLDKSGLPSDRFFAERPEGSVSTLKIQRTQQEDSAVYLCASSFTGDLETQYFGPGTRLLVL.

This clonotype was counted a few times. V usage is TRBV20-1 and J usage is TRBJ1-4, with 9 bases aligning to TRBD1. Unmatched junction bases numbered 6, after V lost 3 bases and J lost 7 bases. This CDR3 region has 14 residues. Germline V lookup: CDR1 DFQATT, CDR2 SNEGSKA (reference sequence). This CDR3 is CSASQDRGGEKLFF. Here the CDR3 DNA reads TGCAGTGCTAGTCAGGACAGGGGAGGTGAAAAACTGTTTTTT.

This clonotype was picked up a small number of times. The V call is TRBV27, the J call TRBJ1-5, with 12 bases matching TRBD1. Trimming took 3 bases from V and 5 from J; bases not matched to a gene: 11. The CDR3 is 18 amino acids. The germline CDR1 and CDR2 sequences are MNHEY and SMNVEV (reference sequence). The CDR3 region is CASSFRRDRGRMDQPQHF. CDR3 DNA: TGTGCCAGCAGTTTTCGCCGGGACAGGGGGCGAATGGATCAGCCCCAGCATTTT.

The chain joins TRBV7-9 to TRBJ1-2; D not resolved. V gave up 6 bases and J gave up 6 bases, with 26 bases separating them. The CDR3 has 17 residues. The germline V gene has CDR1 SEHNR and CDR2 FQNEAQ (reference sequence). The CDR3 loop reads CASSSSPWGPREDGYTF. The DNA of the CDR3 is TGTGCCAGCAGTTCCTCCCCCTGGGGTCCCCGGGAGGATGGCTACACCTTC.

This clonotype was observed at least ten times. The chain has TRBV12-3 or TRBV12-4 and TRBJ1-1; D is ambiguous. The CDR3 contains 14 residues. V gave up 3 bases and J gave up 0 bases, with 8 bases separating them. Written as DNA, the CDR3 is TGTGCCAGCAGTTTCGGCGGGGTGAACACTGAAGCTTTCTTT. Protein: CASSFGGVNTEAFF.

In this sample, this clonotype turned up many times. The chain links TRBV20-1 to TRBJ2-1; 8 nucleotides match TRBD1. V gave up 4 bases and J gave up 1 base; unmatched junction bases: 18. The germline CDR1 and CDR2 sequences are DFQATT and SNEGSKA (reference sequence). The CDR3 runs 19 residues. The CDR3 spells CSANSGTGTIQWSYNEQFF. The CDR3, as DNA: TGCAGTGCTAACTCCGGGACAGGAACGATCCAATGGTCCTACAATGAGCAGTTCTTC.

The chain couples TRBV7-8 to TRBJ1-5, with D possibly being TRBD1 (6 bases). Trimming pared 4 bases from V and 0 bases from J, leaving 22 bases between. Germline V gene data show CDR1 as SGHVS and CDR2 as FQNEAQ. CDR3 length: 19 amino acids. The CDR3 loop is CASSSSLAGGHYSNQPQHF. The DNA for the CDR3 is TGTGCCAGCAGCTCGTCCCTGGCCGGGGGACATTATAGCAATCAGCCCCAGCATTTT.

This clonotype was counted a few times. The chain is built from TRBV3-1 and TRBJ2-1; D may be TRBD1 or TRBD2 (6 bases each). The V end was cut by 1 base, the J end by 6 bases, with 25 bases between. CDR1 is LGHDT and CDR2 is YNNKEL in the germline V gene (reference sequence). CDR3 length equals 19 residues. The CDR3 loop is CASSQVLGGARFSSNEQFF. The CDR3 nucleotides are TGTGCCAGCAGCCAAGTTTTGGGGGGCGCCCGGTTTAGTAGCAATGAGCAGTTCTTC.

This clonotype has just a few counts. The V and J genes are TRBV27 and TRBJ1-5; possibly TRBD1 for D (6 bases). Germline lookup yields CDR1 MNHEY and CDR2 SMNVEV (reference sequence). V dropped 2 bases and J dropped 7 bases, with 12 bases sitting between them. This CDR3 region has 14 residues. The CDR3 sequence: CASSLGRGGQPQHF. The CDR3 DNA reads TGTGCCAGCAGTTTAGGCAGGGGCGGGCAGCCCCAGCATTTT.

The sample holds a few counts of this clonotype. This chain connects TRBV9 to TRBJ2-7; weak D call: TRBD2 (5 bases). The CDR3 runs 14 residues. Germline values: CDR1 SGDLS, CDR2 YYNGEE. Trimming took 3 bases from V and 3 from J, leaving 13 bases between them. For the CDR3, the DNA is TGTGCCAGCAGCGGAGGGCAGTCCTACTACGAGCAGTACTTC. It yields the protein CASSGGQSYYEQYF.

This clonotype was seen ten or more times. The chain employs TRBV12-3 or TRBV12-4 and TRBJ2-5; 14 nucleotides agree with TRBD2. The trim removed 4 bases at V and 4 bases at J, leaving 2 bases unmatched. CDR3 length equals 15 residues. In DNA form, the CDR3 reads TGTGCCAGCAGTTCGGGACTAGCGGGAGTAGAGACCCAGTACTTC. The encoded protein is CASSSGLAGVETQYF.

This clonotype was observed at least ten times. The rearrangement uses TRBV5-1 and TRBJ2-2; no clear D gene. CDR1 SGHRS and CDR2 YFSETQ come from the germline V gene. There are 19 residues in the CDR3. Deletions cut 2 bases from V and 0 bases from J, with 20 bases between. The CDR3 region has the DNA TGCGCCAGCAGCTTCCCCGACATAGTTAAGCTCGCGAACACCGGGGAGCTGTTTTTT. This codes for CASSFPDIVKLANTGELFF.

The V gene is TRBV7-6, the J gene TRBJ2-7; 9 bases match TRBD2. The CDR3 contains 13 residues. V was pared by 1 base and J by 7 bases, with 2 bases of the junction left unmatched. Germline CDR1 is SGHVS and CDR2 is FNYEAQ. The CDR3 reads CASSLGSGGEQYV. The CDR3 DNA reads as TGTGCCAGCAGCTTAGGGAGCGGGGGGGAGCAGTACGTC.

This clonotype turned up a few times. The genes are TRBV12-3 or TRBV12-4 and TRBJ2-1, with D possibly being TRBD2 (5 bases). Between the trimmed V and J ends, which lost 5 bases and 8 bases, there was a span of 22 bases. The CDR3 is 16 amino acids. The CDR3, as DNA: TGTGCCAGCAGTCCCGGGGTCGGCGGCCCTTTGGATGAGCAGTTCTTC. Translation gives CASSPGVGGPLDEQFF.

This clonotype was recorded at least ten times. The chain links TRBV24-1 to TRBJ1-1; D unresolved. Germline V gives CDR1 KGHDR, CDR2 SFDVKD. The CDR3 extends over 13 amino acids. The germline V and J ends were trimmed by 5 bases and 4 bases, with 10 bases remaining between them. The CDR3 DNA is TGTGCCACCAGTGGGGAAAGAACCACTGAAGCTTTCTTT. Residues: CATSGERTTEAFF.

The sample holds a few counts of this clonotype. The chain is built from TRBV20-1 and TRBJ2-1; D may be TRBD1 (5 bases). CDR1 is DFQATT, CDR2 SNEGSKA, per germline (reference sequence). V was cut by 6 bases and J by 4 bases, with 19 bases left in between. The CDR3 is 15 residues long. Written as DNA, the CDR3 is TGCAGTGCCGAGTGGGCGTCCCCAGGGTACAATGAGCAGTTCTTC. It specifies CSAEWASPGYNEQFF.

This clonotype occurred a few times. The V and J genes are TRBV11-1 and TRBJ2-5; 12 bases match TRBD2. Germline CDR1 reads SGHAT; CDR2 reads FQDESV (reference sequence). Unmatched junction bases numbered 6, after V lost 1 base and J lost 6 bases. The CDR3 is made up of 16 amino acids. The CDR3 sequence: CASSLGLAGEPKTQYF. CDR3 bases: TGTGCCAGCAGCTTAGGACTAGCGGGAGAACCAAAGACCCAGTACTTC.

This clonotype was seen a few times. The rearrangement uses TRBV7-9 and TRBJ2-2; TRBD2 aligns across 7 bases. The CDR3 has 16 residues. V lost 2 bases to trimming and J lost 0 bases; unmatched junction nucleotides: 3. Germline values: CDR1 SEHNR, CDR2 FQNEAQ (reference sequence). CDR3 amino acids: CASSLSSGANTGELFF. The CDR3 DNA is TGTGCCAGCAGCTTATCGAGCGGGGCGAACACCGGGGAGCTGTTTTTT.

This clonotype has at least ten counts. The chain recombines TRBV11-2 with TRBJ1-1, with TRBD1 as a possible D gene (6 bases). The CDR3 contains 20 residues. V lost 3 bases and J lost 0, with 26 bases in between. CDR1 SGHAT and CDR2 FQNNGV come from the germline V gene. The CDR3 reads CASSLGGRRRLPSVNTEAFF. In DNA form, the CDR3 reads TGTGCCAGCAGCTTGGGGGGGCGAAGGAGACTCCCTAGTGTGAACACTGAAGCTTTCTTT.

This clonotype has at least ten counts. The V gene is TRBV11-2, the J gene TRBJ2-3; 9 bases fit TRBD2. V lost 4 bases, J lost 6 bases, and 20 bases stayed unmatched. Germline V gene sequence: CDR1 SGHAT, CDR2 FQNNGV. The CDR3 has 19 residues. CDR3 protein: CASSSQPRAGGSPADTQYF. CDR3 nucleotides: TGTGCCAGCAGCTCCCAACCTCGAGCGGGAGGATCTCCGGCGGATACGCAGTATTTT.

This clonotype occurred many times. The CDR3 is CSARRQGGSRTEAFF. The CDR3 DNA reads as TGCAGTGCTAGGAGACAGGGCGGGAGTCGGACTGAAGCTTTCTTT. The chain employs TRBV20-1 and TRBJ1-1; 7 nucleotides line up with TRBD1. Germline V CDR1 and CDR2: DFQATT, SNEGSKA (reference sequence). Unmatched junction bases numbered 12, after V lost 3 bases and J lost 5 bases. This CDR3 region has 15 residues.

This clonotype was found many times. DNA of the CDR3: TGTGCCAGCAGTTTAATGGGCGGAAACAATGAGCAGTTCTTC. Protein sequence: CASSLMGGNNEQFF. This sequence joins TRBV28 and TRBJ2-1; D remains unclear. Germline CDR1 reads MDHEN; CDR2 reads SYDVKM. The CDR3 spans 14 residues. With 2 bases removed from V and 5 bases from J, the gap between germline ends came to 10 bases.